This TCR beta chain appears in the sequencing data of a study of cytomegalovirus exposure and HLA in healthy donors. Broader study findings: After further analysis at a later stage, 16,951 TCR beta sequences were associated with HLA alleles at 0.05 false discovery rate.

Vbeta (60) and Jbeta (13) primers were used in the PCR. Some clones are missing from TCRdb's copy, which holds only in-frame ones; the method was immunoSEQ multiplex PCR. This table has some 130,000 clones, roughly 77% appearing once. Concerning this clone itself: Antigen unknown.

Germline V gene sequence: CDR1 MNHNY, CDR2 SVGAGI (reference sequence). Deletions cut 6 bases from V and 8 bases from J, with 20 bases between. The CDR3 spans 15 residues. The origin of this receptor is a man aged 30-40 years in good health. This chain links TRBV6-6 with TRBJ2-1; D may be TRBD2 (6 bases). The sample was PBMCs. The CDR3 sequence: CASSGGGNRLYEQFF. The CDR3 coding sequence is TGTGCCAGCAGCGGTGGCGGGAATAGGCTTTATGAGCAGTTCTTC.